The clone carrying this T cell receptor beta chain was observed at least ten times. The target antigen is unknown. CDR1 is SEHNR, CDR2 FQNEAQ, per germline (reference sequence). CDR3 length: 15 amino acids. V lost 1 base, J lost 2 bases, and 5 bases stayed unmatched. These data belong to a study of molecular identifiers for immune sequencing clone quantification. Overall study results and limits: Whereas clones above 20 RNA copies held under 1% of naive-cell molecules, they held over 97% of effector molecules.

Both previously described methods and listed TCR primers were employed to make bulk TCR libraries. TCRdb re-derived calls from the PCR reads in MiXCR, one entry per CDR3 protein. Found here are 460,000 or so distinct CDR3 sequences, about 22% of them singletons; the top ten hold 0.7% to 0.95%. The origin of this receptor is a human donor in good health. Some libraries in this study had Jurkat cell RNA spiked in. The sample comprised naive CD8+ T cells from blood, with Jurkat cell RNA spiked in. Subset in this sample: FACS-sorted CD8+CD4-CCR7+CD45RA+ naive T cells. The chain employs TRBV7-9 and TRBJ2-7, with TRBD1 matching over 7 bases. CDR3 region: CASSLVGQGAYEQYF. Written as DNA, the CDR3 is TGTGCCAGCAGCTTAGTAGGTCAGGGGGCCTACGAGCAGTACTTC.